What follows are 4 T cell receptor beta chains derived from one specimen sequenced in a study of cytomegalovirus exposure and HLA in healthy donors. The method was immunoSEQ multiplex PCR; TCRdb's version includes in-frame clones alone and lacks a portion of them. The data show about 330,000 clones, 80% to 90% seen once. The sample consisted of PBMCs. The receptors were sampled from a woman under 30 in good health and CMV-seronegative.

The chain is built from TRBV14 and TRBJ2-5; no clear D. Per germline, CDR1 SGHDN and CDR2 FVKESK. V lost 3 bases to trimming and J lost 12 bases, with 11 bases between them. There are 11 residues in the CDR3. CDR3 sequence (DNA): TGTGCCAGCAGCCAGGGCCCTTTGAAGTACTTC. Translating it yields CASSQGPLKYF.

CDR3 in DNA: TGCGCCAGCAGCCAAGATCGGGACAGGGGCCTCACCGGAAACACCATATATTTT. Translation: CASSQDRDRGLTGNTIYF. The V call is TRBV4-1, the J call TRBJ1-3; 10 positions agree with TRBD1. Germline V gene lookup returns CDR1 MGHRA and CDR2 YSYEKL. The CDR3 totals 18 residues. V lost 0 bases and J lost 4; bases outside the gene matches: 9.

The rearrangement uses TRBV7-6 and TRBJ2-7, with 7 positions matching TRBD1. CDR3 length: 15 amino acids. The trim removed 5 bases at V and 5 bases at J, leaving 12 bases unmatched. Germline V gene lookup returns CDR1 SGHVS and CDR2 FNYEAQ. DNA for the CDR3: TGTGCCAGCAGCCCGACAGGGAATTTGATAGACGAGCAGTACTTC. Its translation: CASSPTGNLIDEQYF.

The rearrangement links TRBV7-2 to TRBJ2-7; D might be TRBD1 (6 bases). The CDR3 length is 15 residues. V lost 4 bases to trimming and J lost 0 bases, with 13 bases between them. The germline CDR1 and CDR2 sequences are SGHTA and FQGNSA. For the CDR3, the DNA is TGTGCCAGCAGCTGGGACAATCCGAGCTCCTACGAGCAGTACTTC. It is translated as CASSWDNPSSYEQYF.